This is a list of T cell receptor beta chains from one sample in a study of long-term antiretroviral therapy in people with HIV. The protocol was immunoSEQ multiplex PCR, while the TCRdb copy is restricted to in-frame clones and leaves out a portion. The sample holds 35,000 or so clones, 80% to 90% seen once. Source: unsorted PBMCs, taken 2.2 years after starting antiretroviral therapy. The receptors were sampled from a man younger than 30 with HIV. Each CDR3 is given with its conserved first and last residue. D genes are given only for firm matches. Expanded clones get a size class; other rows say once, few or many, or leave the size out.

CASSLGPSGGYTF	TGTGCCAGCAGCTTAGGTCCCAGCGGCGGCTACACCTTC	NA	TRBV7-8	TRBJ1-2	once
CASSVVGADIDTQYF	TGTGCCAGCAGCGTAGTAGGAGCGGATATAGATACGCAGTATTTT	NA	TRBV9	TRBJ2-3	NA
CASSPRGVDEQFF	TGTGCCAGCAGCCCGCGGGGAGTTGATGAGCAGTTCTTC	NA	TRBV11-1	TRBJ2-1	NA
CASNHYGDPSYNEQFF	TGTGCCAGTAACCATTACGGGGACCCCTCCTACAATGAGCAGTTCTTC	NA	TRBV19	TRBJ2-1	NA
CASSLLFGTETYEQYF	TGTGCCAGCAGCCTTCTCTTCGGGACAGAAACCTACGAGCAGTACTTC	TRBD1	TRBV5-6	TRBJ2-7	NA
CASSPRGAGLSYNEQFF	TGTGCCAGCAGCCCCCGTGGTGCGGGACTCTCCTACAATGAGCAGTTCTTC	NA	TRBV9	TRBJ2-1	few
CASSTGREVPEAFF	TGTGCCAGCAGCACCGGCAGGGAGGTACCTGAAGCTTTCTTT	NA	TRBV2	TRBJ1-1	once
CASSSVYNEQFF	TGTGCCAGCAGCTCCGTATACAATGAGCAGTTCTTC	NA	TRBV11-2	TRBJ2-1	NA
CSVEAGGDEQYF	TGCAGCGTTGAGGCAGGGGGCGACGAGCAGTACTTC	TRBD1	TRBV29-1	TRBJ2-7	NA
CAWWTGGCQPQHF	TGTGCCTGGTGGACAGGGGGCTGTCAGCCCCAGCATTTT	TRBD1	TRBV30	TRBJ1-5	NA
CASSPTGLADNEQFF	TGTGCCAGCAGCCCCACCGGACTAGCGGACAATGAGCAGTTCTTC	TRBD2	TRBV7-3	TRBJ2-1	once
CASSPVGTVYEQYF	TGTGCCAGCAGCCCGGTCGGGACAGTCTACGAGCAGTACTTC	TRBD1	TRBV13	TRBJ2-7	once
CASSEGTWTSRFKETQYF	TGTGCCAGCAGTGAAGGGACGTGGACTAGCAGATTTAAAGAGACCCAGTACTTC	TRBD2	TRBV6-1	TRBJ2-5	NA
CASSNPSGGGYQPQHF	TGTGCCAGTAGTAACCCTTCGGGGGGCGGGTATCAGCCCCAGCATTTT	NA	TRBV19	TRBJ1-5	NA
CASSEVLAGANEQFF	TGTGCCAGCAGTGAAGTCCTAGCGGGGGCGAATGAGCAGTTCTTC	TRBD2	TRBV2	TRBJ2-1	NA
CAWSGGDGTEAFF	TGTGCCTGGAGTGGGGGGGACGGCACTGAAGCTTTCTTT	NA	TRBV30	TRBJ1-1	NA